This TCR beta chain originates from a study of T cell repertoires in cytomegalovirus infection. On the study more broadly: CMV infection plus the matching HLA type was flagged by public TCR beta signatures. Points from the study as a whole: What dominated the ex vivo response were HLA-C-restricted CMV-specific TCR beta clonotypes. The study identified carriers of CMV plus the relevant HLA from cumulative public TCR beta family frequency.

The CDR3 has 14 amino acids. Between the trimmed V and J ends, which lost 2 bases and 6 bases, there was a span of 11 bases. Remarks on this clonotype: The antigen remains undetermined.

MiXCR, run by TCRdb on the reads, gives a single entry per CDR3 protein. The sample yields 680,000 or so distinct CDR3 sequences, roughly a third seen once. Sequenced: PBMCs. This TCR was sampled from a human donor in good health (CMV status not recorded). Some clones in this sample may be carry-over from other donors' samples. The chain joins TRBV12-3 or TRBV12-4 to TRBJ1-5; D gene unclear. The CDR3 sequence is CASSLQRSFQPQHF. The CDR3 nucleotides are TGTGCCAGCAGTTTACAGAGATCCTTTCAGCCCCAGCATTTT.